Below, 23 T cell receptor beta chains from the same sample are listed, as sequenced in a study of cytomegalovirus exposure and HLA in healthy donors. Data came from immunoSEQ multiplex PCR; TCRdb stores just in-frame clones and leaves some out. The table has tens of thousands of clones, more than 70% seen once; the top ten hold 8.4%. What was sequenced was PBMCs. These receptors were collected from a woman aged 18-35 years in good health and CMV-seropositive.

This clone was counted a single time. This chain joins TRBV19 and TRBJ2-1, with D perhaps matching TRBD1 (5 bases). The V and J ends lost 10 bases and 2 bases respectively, with 12 bases between them. The germline gives CDR1 LNHDA, CDR2 SQIVND (reference sequence). This CDR3 has 13 amino acids. CDR3 region: CATQAGTYNEQFF. Written as DNA, the CDR3 is TGTGCCACCCAGGCAGGGACCTACAATGAGCAGTTCTTC.

In DNA, the CDR3 is TGTGCTAGTGGTTTGGTTCCTGGGCCTGGTTACAATGAGCAGTTCTTC. Translation: CASGLVPGPGYNEQFF. This chain uses TRBV12-5 with TRBJ2-1; D gene ambiguous. Germline values: CDR1 LGHNT, CDR2 FRNRAP. V lost 0 bases and J lost 4, with 13 bases in between. This CDR3 is 16 amino acids long.

The chain is built from TRBV7-9 and TRBJ2-6, with D perhaps matching TRBD1 (5 bases). There are 17 residues in the CDR3. Germline V gives CDR1 SEHNR, CDR2 FQNEAQ (reference sequence). Trimming took off 0 bases at V and 0 bases at J, with 9 bases between the two ends. In DNA, the CDR3 is TGTGCCAGCAGCTTAGCGACGACAGTCTCTGGGGCCAACGTCCTGACTTTC. This encodes CASSLATTVSGANVLTF.

J is TRBJ2-5 and V is TRBV5-1; the match to TRBD1 covers 9 bases. The germline V gene has CDR1 SGHRS and CDR2 YFSETQ. The CDR3 loop spans 13 amino acids. J lost 5 bases, V lost 3 bases, and 2 bases had no gene match. CDR3 sequence (DNA): TGCGCCAGCAGCTCGGACAGGGGTGAGACCCAGTACTTC. Its translation: CASSSDRGETQYF.

This clone has more than one count but fewer than ten. The rearrangement links TRBV20-1 to TRBJ1-1; maybe TRBD1 (5 bases). The V end was cut by 3 bases, the J end by 8 bases, with 10 bases between. The CDR3 spans 11 residues. Germline CDR1 reads DFQATT; CDR2 reads SNEGSKA (reference sequence). The CDR3 DNA is TGCAGTGCTAGTCAGGGATTGGAAGCTTTCTTT. Encoded protein: CSASQGLEAFF.

This chain uses TRBV19 with TRBJ2-3; 8 bases are shared with TRBD1. CDR3 length: 17 amino acids. Looked up from germline, CDR1 is LNHDA and CDR2 is SQIVND (reference sequence). The V gene end was trimmed by 3 bases and the J gene end by 3 bases; junction bases not matched to a gene: 11. CDR3 bases: TGTGCCAGTAGTATCATGGTCGGGAACAGGGGGACAGATACGCAGTATTTT. It codes for CASSIMVGNRGTDTQYF.

This clone has only one observation. The rearrangement uses TRBV30 and TRBJ1-5; 10 positions agree with TRBD1. The CDR3 has 13 residues. After removal of 4 bases from V and 7 bases from J, the junction contained 4 bases not matched to a gene. Germline V gene data show CDR1 as GTSNPN and CDR2 as SVGIG (reference sequence). The CDR3 here is CAWNDRGHQPQHF. For the CDR3, the DNA is TGTGCCTGGAATGACAGGGGGCACCAGCCCCAGCATTTT.

J is TRBJ1-2 and V is TRBV30; no definite D call. Germline V gene lookup returns CDR1 GTSNPN and CDR2 SVGIG (reference sequence). The V end lost 1 base, the J end lost 8 bases, and 11 bases lay between the germline ends. CDR3 length: 12 residues. CDR3 sequence (DNA): TGTGCCTGGAGTGCGCAGGTGGCGGGCTACACCTTC. Translated: CAWSAQVAGYTF.

V gene TRBV2 combines with J gene TRBJ2-2, with 7 bases identical to TRBD1. The germline V gene encodes CDR1 SNHLY and CDR2 FYNNEI. This CDR3 is 14 amino acids long. The V gene end was trimmed by 2 bases and the J gene end by 6 bases; junction bases not matched to a gene: 3. CDR3 sequence reads: CASSENRGSGELFF. CDR3 coding DNA: TGTGCCAGCAGTGAAAACAGGGGTTCCGGGGAGCTGTTTTTT. The variable domain in full, with the rest retrieved from reference TRBV2 and TRBJ2-2, is EPEVTQTPSHQVTQMGQEVILRCVPISNHLYFYWYRQILGQKVEFLVSFYNNEISEKSEIFDDQFSVERPDGSNFTLKIRSTKLEDSAMYFCASSENRGSGELFFGEGSRLTVL.

This clone was picked up one time. V gene TRBV4-3 combines with J gene TRBJ2-5, with D tentatively TRBD1 (5 bases). This CDR3 contains 15 residues. Germline CDR1 LGHNA, CDR2 YSLEER. The V and J ends lost 3 bases and 4 bases respectively, with 15 bases between them. CDR3 residues: CASSQNPGSGETQYF. CDR3 bases: TGCGCCAGCAGCCAGAACCCAGGGTCCGGAGAGACCCAGTACTTC.

The CDR3 DNA is TGCGCCAGCAGCCAAGGGCGCTCGGGAAACATTCAGTACTTC. Protein product: CASSQGRSGNIQYF. The V call is TRBV4-1, the J call TRBJ2-4, with D unresolved. V lost 1 base and J lost 6, with 10 bases in between. This CDR3 spans 14 amino acids. Germline V CDR1 and CDR2: MGHRA, YSYEKL.

This chain connects TRBV19 to TRBJ2-2; the match to TRBD1 covers 8 bases. In germline, CDR1 is LNHDA, CDR2 SQIVND (reference sequence). This CDR3 comprises 20 residues. The V and J ends lost 1 base and 3 bases, in that order; junction bases with no gene match: 16. Here the CDR3 reads CASSIVASEGQGSDTGELFF. In DNA form, the CDR3 reads TGTGCCAGTAGTATAGTTGCCTCCGAAGGACAGGGTTCTGACACCGGGGAGCTGTTTTTT. Filled out from reference TRBV19 and TRBJ2-2, the complete variable domain reads DGGITQSPKYLFRKEGQNVTLSCEQNLNHDAMYWYRQDPGQGLRLIYYSQIVNDFQKGDIAEGYSVSREKKESFPLTVTSAQKNPTAFYLCASSIVASEGQGSDTGELFFGEGSRLTVL.

The chain has TRBV28 and TRBJ1-1; no clear D gene. The V gene's germline CDR1 is MDHEN and CDR2 SYDVKM. Trimming cost V 5 bases and J 1 base, with 8 bases left between them. CDR3 size: 13 residues. The CDR3 sequence: CASSGDWNTEAFF. The CDR3 nucleotides read TGTGCCAGCAGTGGTGACTGGAACACTGAAGCTTTCTTT.

V gene TRBV5-5 combines with J gene TRBJ2-3; 9 bases match TRBD1. This CDR3 spans 14 amino acids. V lost 7 bases to trimming and J lost 6 bases; unmatched junction nucleotides: 9. Looked up from germline, CDR1 is SGHKS and CDR2 is YYEKEE (reference sequence). The chain's CDR3 is CASQPGQGVDTQYF. The CDR3, as DNA: TGTGCCAGCCAACCGGGACAGGGTGTGGATACGCAGTATTTT.

The chain joins TRBV13 to TRBJ1-2, with D unresolved. The V and J ends lost 1 base and 2 bases respectively, with 8 bases between them. Germline CDR1 reads PRHDT; CDR2 reads FYEKMQ (reference sequence). CDR3 length: 14 residues. The CDR3 coding sequence is TGTGCCAGCAGCTTAGTAGAGGGAAACTATGGCTACACCTTC. It is translated as CASSLVEGNYGYTF.

The chain links TRBV6-5 to TRBJ2-7, with D tentatively TRBD1 (6 bases). V lost 5 bases and J 4 bases, leaving 15 bases between the germline ends. CDR1 is MNHEY, CDR2 SVGAGI, per germline. This CDR3 is built from 14 residues. The CDR3 loop reads CASSTGRGGYEQYF. In DNA, the CDR3 is TGTGCCAGCAGTACGGGCAGGGGTGGGTACGAGCAGTACTTC.

The chain recombines TRBV5-4 with TRBJ2-7, with D unclear. Between the trimmed V and J ends, which lost 0 bases and 1 base, there was a span of 8 bases. Germline lookup yields CDR1 SGHNT and CDR2 YYREEE (reference sequence). The CDR3 loop spans 14 amino acids. For the CDR3, the DNA is TGTGCCAGCAGCTTGGTGGGCCAGTCCTACGAGCAGTACTTC. This gives the protein CASSLVGQSYEQYF.

This chain joins TRBV27 and TRBJ2-7; 8 bases align to TRBD2. The germline gives CDR1 MNHEY, CDR2 SMNVEV (reference sequence). V lost 5 bases to trimming and J lost 2 bases; unmatched junction nucleotides: 14. This CDR3 has 17 residues. The CDR3 nucleotides read TGTGCCAGCAGTACTCCGTTTAGGGCGGGGGGCCCCTACGAGCAGTACTTC. It encodes CASSTPFRAGGPYEQYF.

This clone was found a few times. The J gene is TRBJ1-1, the V gene TRBV4-3; 7 nucleotides align to TRBD1. Germline CDR1 reads LGHNA; CDR2 reads YSLEER. The CDR3 is 13 residues long. V shed 4 bases, J shed 3 bases, and the junction held 2 bases outside the gene matches. The CDR3, as DNA: TGCGCCAGCAGCCGGGGACAGTACACTGAAGCTTTCTTT. Translating gives CASSRGQYTEAFF.

The chain recombines TRBV7-3 with TRBJ1-1; D unresolved. With 0 bases removed from V and 1 base from J, the gap between germline ends came to 9 bases. CDR1 and CDR2 from the germline V gene are SGHTA and FQGTGA. The CDR3 has 15 amino acids. The CDR3 spells CASSLTLTRNTEAFF. The CDR3 nucleotides read TGTGCCAGCAGCTTAACCCTTACACGGAACACTGAAGCTTTCTTT.

The chain recombines TRBV19 with TRBJ1-5; D remains unclear. Trimming pared 2 bases from V and 7 bases from J, leaving 12 bases between. Germline-derived CDR1 and CDR2 are LNHDA and SQIVND (reference sequence). This CDR3 has 14 amino acids. CDR3 loop: CASSIQAARQPQHF. The CDR3 nucleotides are TGTGCCAGTAGTATACAGGCTGCACGGCAGCCCCAGCATTTT. Full variable domain (remainder filled in from reference TRBV19 and TRBJ1-5): DGGITQSPKYLFRKEGQNVTLSCEQNLNHDAMYWYRQDPGQGLRLIYYSQIVNDFQKGDIAEGYSVSREKKESFPLTVTSAQKNPTAFYLCASSIQAARQPQHFGDGTRLSIL.

Remarks on this clone: The junction differs from germline at one of its ends, possibly a read error. The chain has TRBV7-2 and TRBJ2-1; 9 positions agree with TRBD2. In germline, CDR1 is SGHTA, CDR2 FQGNSA. The CDR3 contains 15 residues. The DNA of the CDR3 is TGTGCCAGCAGCTCATCCGGGACTAGCTACGATGAGCAGTTCTTC. As protein: CASSSSGTSYDEQFF.

This sequence joins TRBV5-1 and TRBJ1-1, with D possibly matching TRBD1 (5 bases). The germline CDR1 and CDR2 sequences are SGHRS and YFSETQ. Trimming cost V 3 bases and J 1 base, with 10 bases left between them. The CDR3 is 14 residues long. DNA for the CDR3: TGCGCCAGCAGCTGGCAGGGTCCGAACACTGAAGCTTTCTTT. This translates into CASSWQGPNTEAFF.